This TCR beta chain was recovered during a study of blood T cell repertoires in COVID-19. The overall study: Sample material is recorded as cDNA or gDNA derived from T cells, B-cell-depleted T cells, or PBMCs.

How the authors handled the data: The assay estimated nucleated cells by amplifying reference gene primers. The assay was immunoSEQ multiplex PCR, and TCRdb's table has in-frame clones only and misses some. V and J calls and clone size follow that table, whereas D and trimming were derived from the DNA. The sample holds about 270,000 clones, roughly 90% seen once. Participants, roughly 18 to 100 years old, spanned about 26 US areas. Participant reports of clinical history set cohort assignment. This clonotype was obtained from a man in his forties who had been exposed to COVID-19. The sample was PBMCs or T cells enriched from blood (not recorded which).

The CDR3 coding sequence is TGTGCCAGCAGCCACACCAGGGGAAGGGATGGCTACACCTTC. Translating it yields CASSHTRGRDGYTF. This chain links TRBV7-9 with TRBJ1-2; tentatively, D is TRBD1 (6 bases). Trimming pared 5 bases from V and 6 bases from J, leaving 16 bases between. This CDR3 is 14 amino acids long. The V gene's germline CDR1 is SEHNR and CDR2 FQNEAQ (reference sequence).